This T cell receptor (beta chain) was found in a study of Ad26.COV2.S vaccination and SARS-CoV-2 variants. The CDR3 spans 13 residues. Germline V gene data show CDR1 as MNHNY and CDR2 as SVGAGI (reference sequence). With V trimmed by 2 bases and J by 7 bases, 3 bases remained unmatched. Sample treatment: roughly 19 received Ad26.COV2.S at low or high dose, single or two shots; about 5 received placebo; per-sample allocation not given. On day 63 after the first injection, vaccine and placebo recipients gave samples. An 18-55-year-old adult in Boston served as donor. The assay was immunoSEQ multiplex PCR, and TCRdb's table has in-frame clones only and misses some. The sample contains approximately 410,000 clones, roughly 90% of which appear only once. As to this clone: Its antigen is undetermined.

Study-level findings and limits: People given the vaccine had a wider spike-specific TCR breadth than placebo recipients did.

The chain couples TRBV6-6 to TRBJ2-7; TRBD2 agrees at 9 bases. Specimen: peripheral blood, collected in a trial of Ad26.COV2.S vaccine versus placebo. This TCR came from a person between 18 and 65 years old who received the Ad26.COV2.S COVID-19 vaccine or a placebo. CDR3 sequence reads: CASSYGGGAEQYF. The CDR3 coding sequence is TGTGCCAGCAGTTACGGCGGGGGGGCGGAGCAGTACTTC.